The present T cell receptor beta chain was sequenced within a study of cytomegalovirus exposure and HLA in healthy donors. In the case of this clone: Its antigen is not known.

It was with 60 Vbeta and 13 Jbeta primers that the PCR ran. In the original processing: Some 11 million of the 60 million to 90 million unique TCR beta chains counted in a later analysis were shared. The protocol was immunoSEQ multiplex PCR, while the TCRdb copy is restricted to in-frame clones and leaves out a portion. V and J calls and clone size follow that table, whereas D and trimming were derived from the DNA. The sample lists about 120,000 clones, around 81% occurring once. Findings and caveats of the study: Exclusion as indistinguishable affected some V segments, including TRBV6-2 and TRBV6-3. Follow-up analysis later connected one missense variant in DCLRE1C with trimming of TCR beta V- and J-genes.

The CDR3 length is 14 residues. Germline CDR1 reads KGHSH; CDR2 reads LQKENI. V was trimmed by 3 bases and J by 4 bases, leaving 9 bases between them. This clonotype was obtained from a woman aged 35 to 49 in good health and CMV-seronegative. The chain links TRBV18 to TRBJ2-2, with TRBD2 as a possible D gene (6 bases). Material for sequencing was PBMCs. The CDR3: CASSPGGGTGELFF. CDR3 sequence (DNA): TGTGCCAGCTCACCTGGGGGAGGCACCGGGGAGCTGTTTTTT.